This T cell receptor beta chain came from a study of OX40 agonist ivuxolimab in advanced cancers. Study in general: Partial responses, seen in three patients, involved one hepatocellular carcinoma and two cutaneous melanomas.

V shed 0 bases, J shed 1 base, and the junction held 9 bases outside the gene matches. The CDR3 consists of 18 residues. Germline V gene data show CDR1 as LNHNV and CDR2 as YYDKDF (reference sequence). Comment on this clone: What it recognizes is unknown.

Only in-frame clones appear in the TCRdb table, and some are missing; sequencing was by immunoSEQ multiplex PCR. This sample has 55,000 to 75,000 clones; approximately 82% occur once, and the top ten carry about 5%. Broader study findings: Partial responders at 0.1-3.0 mg/kg had among the lowest clonal expansion.

This clonotype originated in an adult with an advanced solid tumor such as melanoma, head and neck, liver or kidney cancer. V usage is TRBV15 and J usage is TRBJ1-2; TRBD1 agrees at 9 bases. The source material was CD4+ or CD8+ T cells sorted from blood, sampled in a trial of the OX40 agonist ivuxolimab. CDR3 region: CATSREGQGHTFNYGYTF. The DNA of the CDR3 is TGTGCCACCAGCAGAGAGGGACAGGGCCATACCTTTAACTATGGCTACACCTTC.